This TCR beta chain was identified in a study of blood T cell repertoires in COVID-19. For the study at large: From T cells, B-cell-depleted T cells, or PBMCs came the material, which was cDNA or gDNA.

The V end was cut by 5 bases, the J end by 0 bases, with 10 bases between. There are 15 residues in the CDR3. CDR1 is SEHNR, CDR2 FQNEAQ, per germline (reference sequence). Assay: immunoSEQ multiplex PCR; the TCRdb copy retains only in-frame clones and omits some. The profile shows approximately 100,000 clones, approximately 86% of them singletons. This TCR came from a man in his fifties with acute or convalescent COVID-19. The J gene is TRBJ2-2, the V gene TRBV7-9; no firm D call. Sequences were obtained from peripheral blood. The DNA for the CDR3 is TGTGCCAGCAGCCCAGTAACAGCGAACACCGGGGAGCTGTTTTTT. Translating it yields CASSPVTANTGELFF. The complete variable domain, with remaining parts taken from reference TRBV7-9 and TRBJ2-2, reads DTGVSQNPRHKITKRGQNVTFRCDPISEHNRLYWYRQTLGQGPEFLTYFQNEAQLEKSRLLSDRFSAERPKGSFSTLEIQRTEQGDSAMYLCASSPVTANTGELFFGEGSRLTVL.